One sample yielded the 12 T cell receptor beta chains listed below, sequenced in a study of T cell repertoires in cytomegalovirus infection. TCRdb re-called the reads through MiXCR, storing one row per CDR3 protein. The profile shows about half a million distinct CDR3 sequences, 30% to 35% of them singletons. Antigens of these TCRs are unknown. The source material was cultured PBMCs, sampled from culture after CMV antigen stimulation. All receptors derive from a human donor in good health (CMV status not recorded). Some clones in this sample may be carry-over from other donors' samples.

The V gene is TRBV5-4, the J gene TRBJ2-1; 9 bases agree with TRBD2. J lost 6 bases, V lost 2 bases, and 6 bases had no gene match. The CDR3 is 15 residues long. Germline values: CDR1 SGHNT, CDR2 YYREEE (reference sequence). CDR3 coding DNA: TGTGCCAGCAGCTTCTTAGCGGGAGCCTCCAATGAGCAGTTCTTC. This sequence encodes CASSFLAGASNEQFF. Variable domain in full (rest from reference TRBV5-4 and TRBJ2-1): ETGVTQSPTHLIKTRGQQVTLRCSSQSGHNTVSWYQQALGQGPQFIFQYYREEENGRGNFPPRFSGLQFPNYSSELNVNALELDDSALYLCASSFLAGASNEQFFGPGTRLTVL.

The V and J genes are TRBV7-4 and TRBJ1-1, with D perhaps TRBD1 (6 bases). The CDR3 length is 13 residues. V was shortened by 5 bases and J by 4 bases, with 11 bases between the two germline ends. The germline V gene has CDR1 SGHVT and CDR2 SQSDAQ. The CDR3 is CASSRQGPTEAFF. Here the CDR3 DNA reads TGTGCCAGCAGCCGTCAGGGGCCCACTGAAGCTTTCTTT.

The rearrangement uses TRBV20-1 and TRBJ1-5; D gene unclear. Trimming stripped 0 bases from V and 7 bases from J, with 13 bases between. The CDR3 is 14 amino acids. The germline V gene encodes CDR1 DFQATT and CDR2 SNEGSKA (reference sequence). The CDR3: CSARDLKGNQPQHF. The CDR3, as DNA: TGCAGTGCTAGAGATCTTAAGGGAAACCAGCCCCAGCATTTT.

In this sample, this clonotype turned up a few times. The V call is TRBV30, the J call TRBJ1-1; D gene ambiguous. Between the trimmed V and J ends, which lost 5 bases and 0 bases, there was a span of 19 bases. The CDR3 loop spans 16 amino acids. Germline V gene sequence: CDR1 GTSNPN, CDR2 SVGIG (reference sequence). The CDR3 is CAWLAGSDYLNTEAFF. CDR3 sequence (DNA): TGTGCCTGGTTGGCTGGGAGTGACTATTTGAACACTGAAGCTTTCTTT.

This clonotype has more than one count but fewer than ten. The chain uses TRBV7-6 and TRBJ2-3, with no clear D. The ends were cut back, 3 bases at V and 3 bases at J, with 13 bases in the middle. CDR1 is SGHVS and CDR2 is FNYEAQ in the germline V gene. The CDR3 runs to 15 residues. CDR3 nucleotide sequence: TGTGCCAGCAGCTTGCGTCCCCTGAGGACAGATACGCAGTATTTT. Its protein product is CASSLRPLRTDTQYF.

This clonotype was detected ten times or more. The chain combines TRBV27 with TRBJ2-1; 10 nucleotides align to TRBD2. V was clipped by 6 bases and J by 6 bases; unmatched bases: 5. CDR3 length: 14 residues. The germline V gene encodes CDR1 MNHEY and CDR2 SMNVEV (reference sequence). The CDR3 reads CASRWSGRGNEQFF. The DNA of the CDR3 is TGTGCCAGCAGGTGGAGCGGGAGGGGCAATGAGCAGTTCTTC.

This clonotype was counted a few times. The chain uses TRBV12-3 or TRBV12-4 and TRBJ2-1; 15 nucleotides line up with TRBD2. Unmatched junction bases numbered 7, after V lost 2 bases and J lost 5 bases. The CDR3 has 18 residues. The CDR3 coding sequence is TGTGCCAGCAGTTTATTTTCGGGACTAGCGGGAGGAGACAATGAGCAGTTCTTC. It encodes CASSLFSGLAGGDNEQFF.

This clonotype was seen only a few times. This chain links TRBV27 with TRBJ1-1, with D unclear. There are 14 residues in the CDR3. Trimming took 2 bases from V and 1 from J, leaving 8 bases between them. CDR1 is MNHEY and CDR2 is SMNVEV in the germline V gene (reference sequence). CDR3 bases: TGTGCCAGCAGTTTAGGGGTGCAGAACACTGAAGCTTTCTTT. It encodes CASSLGVQNTEAFF.

This clonotype was detected only a few times. The chain couples TRBV19 to TRBJ2-3, with TRBD1 identical over 9 bases. Per germline, CDR1 LNHDA and CDR2 SQIVND (reference sequence). Trimming removed 3 bases from V and 5 bases from J; junction bases left unmatched: 6. The CDR3 sequence is 15 residues long. In nucleotides, the CDR3 is TGTGCCAGTAGTATCGGGGACAGGGCAAGAGATACGCAGTATTTT. It specifies CASSIGDRARDTQYF. Using reference TRBV19 and TRBJ2-3 for the parts outside the CDR3, the full variable domain is DGGITQSPKYLFRKEGQNVTLSCEQNLNHDAMYWYRQDPGQGLRLIYYSQIVNDFQKGDIAEGYSVSREKKESFPLTVTSAQKNPTAFYLCASSIGDRARDTQYFGPGTRLTVL.

The chain's CDR3 is CASSIGDRLPSSYNEQFF. The CDR3 bases are TGTGCCAGTAGTATAGGGGACAGGTTGCCTAGCTCCTACAATGAGCAGTTCTTC. This chain joins TRBV19 and TRBJ2-1; 8 bases fit TRBD1. Germline V gene lookup returns CDR1 LNHDA and CDR2 SQIVND (reference sequence). V trimming: 1 base; J trimming: 0 bases; junction bases outside the gene matches: 8. The CDR3 runs 18 residues.

This clonotype showed up just a few times. This chain links TRBV7-8 with TRBJ1-1; 9 bases match TRBD1. CDR1 is SGHVS, CDR2 FQNEAQ, per germline. The CDR3 runs to 16 residues. The V segment lost 5 bases and the J segment 5 bases; nucleotides outside the gene matches: 12. The CDR3: CASSPSWDRVRTEAFF. The CDR3 DNA sequence: TGTGCCAGCAGCCCTAGTTGGGACAGGGTTAGAACTGAAGCTTTCTTT.

This chain uses TRBV2 with TRBJ2-1, with TRBD1 identical over 11 bases. Germline CDR1 and CDR2: SNHLY and FYNNEI. This CDR3 region has 14 residues. With 10 bases clipped from V and 5 bases from J, the junction kept 7 bases outside the gene matches. CDR3 in DNA: TGTGCCATAGTGGGACAGGGGGACAACAATGAGCAGTTCTTC. Amino acids: CAIVGQGDNNEQFF.